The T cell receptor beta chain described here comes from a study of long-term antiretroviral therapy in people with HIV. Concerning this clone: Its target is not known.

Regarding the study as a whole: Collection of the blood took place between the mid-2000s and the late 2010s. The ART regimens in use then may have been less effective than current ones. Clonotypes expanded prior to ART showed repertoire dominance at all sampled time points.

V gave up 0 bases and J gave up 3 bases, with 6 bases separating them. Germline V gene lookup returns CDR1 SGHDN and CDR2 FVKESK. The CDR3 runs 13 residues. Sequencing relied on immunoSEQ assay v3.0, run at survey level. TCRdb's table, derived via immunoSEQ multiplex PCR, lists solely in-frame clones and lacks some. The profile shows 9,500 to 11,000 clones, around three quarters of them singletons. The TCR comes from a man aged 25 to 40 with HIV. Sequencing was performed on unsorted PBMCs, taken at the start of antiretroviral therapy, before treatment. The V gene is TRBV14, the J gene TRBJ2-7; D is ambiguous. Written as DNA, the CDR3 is TGTGCCAGCAGCCAAGATCACGGCTACGAGCAGTACTTC. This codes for CASSQDHGYEQYF.